Presented here are 32 T cell receptor beta chains from one specimen sequenced in a study of blood T cell repertoires in COVID-19. Using immunoSEQ multiplex PCR, the repertoire was profiled, and TCRdb retains in-frame clones only, with some absent. Of tens of thousands of clones in the sample, roughly 88% are singletons; the top ten hold 5.1%. The sequencing sample was made of peripheral blood. The source of these receptors is a human donor in a cohort sampled during active COVID-19.

CDR3 sequence reads: CATSRTTGTGFNYGYTF. In DNA form, the CDR3 reads TGTGCCACCAGCCGAACCACAGGGACAGGGTTTAACTATGGCTACACCTTC. The V call is TRBV15, the J call TRBJ1-2; 9 positions match TRBD1. The CDR3 loop spans 17 amino acids. The V gene's germline CDR1 is LNHNV and CDR2 YYDKDF (reference sequence). The ends lost 5 bases at V and 1 base at J; junction bases unmatched: 11.

V usage is TRBV6-1 and J usage is TRBJ2-2; D gene unclear. V was cut by 1 base and J by 5 bases, with 11 bases left in between. The germline V gene encodes CDR1 MNHNS and CDR2 SASEGT. The length of the CDR3 is 15 residues. In nucleotides, the CDR3 is TGTGCCAGCAGTGAAGACTTCCGATGGACCGGGGAGCTGTTTTTT. It encodes CASSEDFRWTGELFF.

The rearrangement uses TRBV6-6 and TRBJ1-4; D is ambiguous. Germline V lookup: CDR1 MNHNY, CDR2 SVGAGI (reference sequence). The CDR3 is 16 residues long. Trimming cost V 6 bases and J 0 bases, with 14 bases left between them. This CDR3 reads CASSPEQSATNEKLFF. CDR3 DNA: TGTGCCAGCAGCCCAGAACAGTCTGCAACTAATGAAAAACTGTTTTTT.

This rearrangement joins TRBV7-6 to TRBJ1-5; TRBD1 agrees at 9 bases. With V trimmed by 4 bases and J by 5 bases, 6 bases remained unmatched. CDR3 length: 15 residues. Germline V gives CDR1 SGHVS, CDR2 FNYEAQ. The CDR3 DNA reads TGTGCCAGCAGCTCCGGGACAGGGAGGTATCAGCCCCAGCATTTT. It encodes CASSSGTGRYQPQHF.

This clone was recorded only once. Here the CDR3 DNA reads TGTGCCAGTACCCCCCTCGGGGTAGGGCCAATGAACACTGAAGCTTTCTTT. Amino acids: CASTPLGVGPMNTEAFF. The V gene is TRBV19, the J gene TRBJ1-1; no definite D call. CDR1 and CDR2 from the germline V gene are LNHDA and SQIVND (reference sequence). The germline V and J ends were trimmed by 7 bases and 0 bases, with 21 bases remaining between them. The length of the CDR3 is 17 residues.

The chain couples TRBV19 to TRBJ1-2; 7 bases agree with TRBD1. Per germline, CDR1 LNHDA and CDR2 SQIVND (reference sequence). The CDR3 contains 12 residues. V shed 7 bases and J 8 bases; nucleotides not matched to a gene: 7. The CDR3 DNA reads as TGTGCCAGTAAAACCGGGACAGAAGGCTACACCTTC. Encoded protein: CASKTGTEGYTF.

The chain couples TRBV28 to TRBJ2-3; 7 bases match TRBD2. The CDR3 sequence is 14 residues long. V gave up 5 bases and J gave up 8 bases; unmatched junction bases: 10. Germline values: CDR1 MDHEN, CDR2 SYDVKM. The CDR3 DNA follows: TGTGCCAGCAGTCGTCGGGCGGGGGTCGCTACGCAGTATTTT. This encodes CASSRRAGVATQYF.

V usage is TRBV10-3 and J usage is TRBJ2-1; 12 positions match TRBD1. CDR1 is ENHRY, CDR2 SYGVKD, per germline. The CDR3 has 16 residues. J lost 9 bases, V lost 6 bases, and 12 bases had no gene match. This CDR3 reads CAIRGSGTGGLSEQFF. The CDR3 DNA follows: TGTGCCATCAGGGGGTCCGGGACAGGGGGCTTAAGTGAGCAGTTCTTC.

The chain has TRBV4-3 and TRBJ2-7; tentative D call: TRBD1 (6 bases). CDR1 is LGHNA and CDR2 is YSLEER in the germline V gene. V was clipped by 0 bases and J by 3 bases, with 12 bases between them. CDR3 length: 15 residues. The CDR3 bases are TGCGCCAGCAGCCAAGAGGGTCAGGGGATCTACGAGCAGTACTTC. Its protein product is CASSQEGQGIYEQYF.

DNA of the CDR3: TGTGCCAGCAGTTTTGGGGTCGTTACATGGGAGTTTTTGGGAAATGGCTACACCTTC. The encoded protein is CASSFGVVTWEFLGNGYTF. This sequence joins TRBV28 and TRBJ1-2; D not certain. The V gene lost 3 bases and the J gene lost 6 bases, with 29 bases spanning the gap. The germline CDR1 and CDR2 sequences are MDHEN and SYDVKM. This CDR3 has 19 amino acids.

The chain recombines TRBV19 with TRBJ1-5; D remains unclear. The CDR3 covers 12 residues. Germline V gene sequence: CDR1 LNHDA, CDR2 SQIVND (reference sequence). The V end lost 1 base, the J end lost 6 bases, and 4 bases lay between the germline ends. The CDR3, as DNA: TGTGCCAGTAGTATAGGCGGTCAGCCCCAGCATTTT. As protein: CASSIGGQPQHF.

The V and J genes are TRBV3-1 (or the pseudogene TRBV3-2) and TRBJ2-3; 10 bases are a match to TRBD2. CDR1 is LGHDT and CDR2 is YNNKEL in the germline V gene (reference sequence). The CDR3 contains 15 residues. The V gene end was trimmed by 5 bases and the J gene end by 8 bases; junction bases not matched to a gene: 10. The CDR3 nucleotides are TGTGCCAGCAGCGAAGGGATTAGCGGGAGGAGTACGCAGTATTTT. Translation gives CASSEGISGRSTQYF.

The V call is TRBV12-3 or TRBV12-4, the J call TRBJ1-6; D call uncertain. This CDR3 is built from 12 residues. With 3 bases removed from V and 9 bases from J, the gap between germline ends came to 6 bases. The CDR3 nucleotides are TGTGCCAGCAGTTTCGTCGGTTCACCCCTCCACTTT. Its protein is CASSFVGSPLHF.

The chain uses TRBV3-1 (or the pseudogene TRBV3-2) and TRBJ1-1, with D perhaps matching TRBD1 (6 bases). Germline CDR1 LGHDT, CDR2 YNNKEL (reference sequence). Trimming took 4 bases from V and 2 from J, leaving 17 bases between them. The length of the CDR3 is 16 residues. The chain's CDR3 is CASSPDGGALNTEAFF. The CDR3 DNA sequence: TGTGCCAGCAGCCCGGATGGGGGGGCACTAAACACTGAAGCTTTCTTT.

The V and J genes are TRBV7-9 and TRBJ1-1; D is unresolved. The germline CDR1 and CDR2 sequences are SEHNR and FQNEAQ (reference sequence). The CDR3 is 14 residues long. V was pared by 1 base and J by 6 bases, with 12 bases between. CDR3: CASSLVRSMAEAFF. The DNA for the CDR3 is TGTGCCAGCAGCTTAGTGAGGAGTATGGCTGAAGCTTTCTTT.

V gene TRBV5-1 combines with J gene TRBJ2-2; D may be TRBD1 (5 bases). The CDR3 has 16 residues. Germline V gives CDR1 SGHRS, CDR2 YFSETQ. Between the trimmed V and J ends, which lost 0 bases and 0 bases, there was a span of 9 bases. CDR3 coding DNA: TGCGCCAGCAGCTTGGAGGGGCGCTCGAACACCGGGGAGCTGTTTTTT. Its translation is CASSLEGRSNTGELFF.

The rearrangement links TRBV7-9 to TRBJ1-1; perhaps TRBD1 as D (5 bases). CDR1 is SEHNR and CDR2 is FQNEAQ in the germline V gene (reference sequence). The CDR3 spans 15 residues. The V and J ends lost 1 base and 2 bases respectively, with 11 bases between them. The chain's CDR3 is CASSLDRGSNTEAFF. The CDR3 DNA sequence: TGTGCCAGCAGCTTAGACCGGGGGTCAAACACTGAAGCTTTCTTT.

The CDR3 DNA reads as TGTGCCATCTGGAGGGAAAGTAACTATGGCTACACCTTC. This sequence encodes CAIWRESNYGYTF. This chain joins TRBV10-3 and TRBJ1-2, with D uncertain. Germline V gene sequence: CDR1 ENHRY, CDR2 SYGVKD. V gave up 8 bases and J gave up 1 base, with 11 bases separating them. The CDR3 sequence is 13 residues long.

J is TRBJ2-7 and V is TRBV5-1, with 9 bases matching TRBD2. The CDR3 contains 14 residues. Germline lookup yields CDR1 SGHRS and CDR2 YFSETQ. J was trimmed by 6 bases and V by 0 bases; bases with no gene match: 4. This chain's CDR3 is CASSLELAGSEQYF. CDR3 DNA sequence: TGCGCCAGCAGCTTGGAGCTAGCGGGAAGCGAGCAGTACTTC.

The chain has TRBV9 and TRBJ2-1; D perhaps matches TRBD2 (6 bases). CDR1 is SGDLS, CDR2 YYNGEE, per germline. Trimming shortened V by 3 bases and J by 12 bases, and 31 bases separated the two germline ends. The CDR3 consists of 18 residues. In nucleotides, the CDR3 is TGTGCCAGCAGCGCCCGTAACCTCCCGCCGTCGCGGGACGGCGGGCAGTTCTTC. It codes for CASSARNLPPSRDGGQFF.

This chain uses TRBV9 with TRBJ2-7; the match to TRBD2 covers 9 bases. Germline values: CDR1 SGDLS, CDR2 YYNGEE. The CDR3 is 15 residues long. V shed 0 bases, J shed 3 bases, and the junction held 4 bases outside the gene matches. CDR3: CASSVEAGGSYEQYF. In DNA form, the CDR3 reads TGTGCCAGCAGCGTAGAGGCGGGAGGGAGCTACGAGCAGTACTTC.

The chain has TRBV7-9 and TRBJ2-4; the D gene is possibly TRBD2 (6 bases). CDR1 is SEHNR and CDR2 is FQNEAQ in the germline V gene (reference sequence). The CDR3 covers 14 residues. V was pared by 8 bases and J by 4 bases, with 15 bases between. DNA for the CDR3: TGTGCCAGCCGTAAAGCGGGCCTAAAAAACATTCAGTACTTC. Residues: CASRKAGLKNIQYF. The full variable domain, in which reference TRBV7-9 and TRBJ2-4 provide the parts outside the CDR3, is DTGVSQNPRHKITKRGQNVTFRCDPISEHNRLYWYRQTLGQGPEFLTYFQNEAQLEKSRLLSDRFSAERPKGSFSTLEIQRTEQGDSAMYLCASRKAGLKNIQYFGAGTRLSVL.

This chain joins TRBV12-3 or TRBV12-4 and TRBJ2-7, with D perhaps TRBD2 (6 bases). The CDR3 spans 13 residues. V was trimmed by 0 bases and J by 4 bases, leaving 7 bases between them. This CDR3 reads CASSLAGGYEQYF. CDR3 DNA: TGTGCCAGCAGTTTAGCGGGAGGTTACGAGCAGTACTTC.

The rearrangement links TRBV4-3 to TRBJ1-5, with TRBD1 as a possible D gene (6 bases). The CDR3 consists of 14 residues. Germline loops: CDR1 LGHNA, CDR2 YSLEER. The V gene lost 0 bases and the J gene lost 7 bases, with 10 bases spanning the gap. The CDR3 spells CASSQDTGLQPQHF. The CDR3 bases are TGCGCCAGCAGCCAAGACACAGGGCTCCAGCCCCAGCATTTT.

This chain links TRBV30 with TRBJ2-1; D is possibly TRBD2 (6 bases). CDR1 and CDR2 from the germline V gene are GTSNPN and SVGIG (reference sequence). This CDR3 has 15 residues. Trimming took off 4 bases at V and 2 bases at J, with 15 bases between the two ends. CDR3 DNA: TGTGCCTGGAACACAAGGAGGGATACCTACAATGAGCAGTTCTTC. Its protein is CAWNTRRDTYNEQFF.

The rearrangement joins TRBV7-9 to TRBJ1-1; D unclear. Per the germline V gene, CDR1 is SEHNR and CDR2 is FQNEAQ (reference sequence). The CDR3 contains 16 residues. Trimming shortened V by 3 bases and J by 3 bases, and 17 bases separated the two germline ends. CDR3 in amino acids: CASSFFGGSGDTEAFF. The CDR3, as DNA: TGTGCCAGCAGCTTCTTTGGAGGGAGTGGGGACACTGAAGCTTTCTTT.

This chain links TRBV3-1 (or the pseudogene TRBV3-2) with TRBJ2-7; D might be TRBD2 (7 bases). This CDR3 region has 15 residues. With 1 base removed from V and 2 bases from J, the gap between germline ends came to 12 bases. Germline V lookup: CDR1 LGHDT, CDR2 YNNKEL (reference sequence). The CDR3 here is CASSQAAGAPYEQYF. CDR3 DNA sequence: TGTGCCAGCAGCCAAGCGGCGGGGGCCCCCTACGAGCAGTACTTC.

About this clone: The junction shows a germline mismatch at one end, possibly a read error. The V gene is TRBV2, the J gene TRBJ2-7, with D possibly TRBD2 on 5 matching bases. The CDR3 is made up of 10 amino acids. CDR1 is SNHLY, CDR2 FYNNEI, per germline. The DNA of the CDR3 is TGTGCCGGACGCGGGCGGCTGCGGCCCTTC. It is translated as CAGRGRLRPF.

The J gene is TRBJ1-1, the V gene TRBV12-5; D is uncertain. Trimming pared 6 bases from V and 1 base from J, leaving 9 bases between. Per germline, CDR1 LGHNT and CDR2 FRNRAP. The CDR3 consists of 13 residues. Here the CDR3 reads CASGSSGNTEAFF. The CDR3 DNA sequence: TGTGCTAGTGGAAGCTCTGGGAACACTGAAGCTTTCTTT.

This chain links TRBV6-5 with TRBJ2-3, with D maybe TRBD2 (5 bases). V lost 0 bases to trimming and J lost 3 bases, with 7 bases between them. The germline V gene has CDR1 MNHEY and CDR2 SVGAGI. The CDR3 is made up of 14 amino acids. The CDR3 protein is CASSYSGGTDTQYF. The CDR3 nucleotides are TGTGCCAGCAGTTACTCCGGCGGGACAGATACGCAGTATTTT.

The rearrangement uses TRBV4-1 and TRBJ2-3, with 9 bases identical to TRBD2. This CDR3 has 17 amino acids. In germline, CDR1 is MGHRA, CDR2 YSYEKL. With 0 bases clipped from V and 4 bases from J, the junction kept 8 bases outside the gene matches. The CDR3 is CASSQDRGRGGPDTQYF. In nucleotides, the CDR3 is TGCGCCAGCAGCCAAGACCGAGGGCGGGGGGGCCCAGATACGCAGTATTTT.

This sequence joins TRBV5-4 and TRBJ2-7; perhaps TRBD1 as D (5 bases). Germline-derived CDR1 and CDR2 are SGHNT and YYREEE (reference sequence). CDR3 size: 13 residues. Trimming stripped 0 bases from V and 5 bases from J, with 9 bases between. Here the CDR3 reads CASSLAGNHEQYF. CDR3 coding DNA: TGTGCCAGCAGCTTGGCAGGGAACCACGAGCAGTACTTC.